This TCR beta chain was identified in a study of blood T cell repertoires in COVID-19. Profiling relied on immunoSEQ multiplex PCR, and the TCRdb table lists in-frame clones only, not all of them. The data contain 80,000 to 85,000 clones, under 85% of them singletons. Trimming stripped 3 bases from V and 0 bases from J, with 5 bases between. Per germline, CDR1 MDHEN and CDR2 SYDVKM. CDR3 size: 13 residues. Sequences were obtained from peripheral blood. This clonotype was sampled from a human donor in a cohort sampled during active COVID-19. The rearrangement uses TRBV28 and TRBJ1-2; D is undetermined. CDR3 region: CASSFSTNYGYTF. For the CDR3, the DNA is TGTGCCAGCAGTTTTAGTACTAACTATGGCTACACCTTC.